This T cell receptor beta chain appears in the sequencing data of a study of blood T cell repertoires in COVID-19. The overall study: COVID-19 samples collected from the United States, Italy and Spain covered acute and convalescent phases. From T cells, B-cell-depleted T cells, or PBMCs came the material, which was cDNA or gDNA.

In the original workflow: Estimation of nucleated cell counts relied on the amplification of reference gene primers. Clones were sequenced by immunoSEQ multiplex PCR, and TCRdb holds only the in-frame ones, with some missing. V and J calls and clone size follow that table, whereas D and trimming were derived from the DNA. The table includes about 220,000 clones, 75% to 90% detected once. The CDR3 has 14 residues. Trimming cost V 5 bases and J 5 bases, with 14 bases left between them. Germline CDR1 reads SGHTS; CDR2 reads YDEGEE. The chain carries TRBV5-8 and TRBJ1-5; tentative D call: TRBD1 (6 bases). The material sequenced was peripheral blood. The TCR originated in a man in his thirties or forties who had recovered from COVID-19. The chain's CDR3 is CASRISGEHQPQHF. CDR3 nucleotide sequence: TGTGCCAGCAGGATTTCAGGGGAACATCAGCCCCAGCATTTT.